The 8 T cell receptor beta chains below all came from one sample that was sequenced in a study of Ad26.COV2.S vaccination and SARS-CoV-2 variants. Profiling relied on immunoSEQ multiplex PCR, and the TCRdb table lists in-frame clones only, not all of them. The data show 400,000 to 450,000 clones, 90% seen once. This sample's treatment: some 20 received Ad26.COV2.S at low or high dose, single or two shots; roughly five received placebo; per-sample allocation not given. After the first vaccine or placebo injection, samples were drawn on day 63. The sequencing used peripheral blood, collected in a trial of Ad26.COV2.S vaccine versus placebo. These receptors were taken from a person between 18 and 65 years old who received the Ad26.COV2.S COVID-19 vaccine or a placebo.

The V and J genes are TRBV4-3 and TRBJ2-1; 9 bases match TRBD1. Germline trimming cut 1 base from V and 6 bases from J; bases unmatched to any gene: 4. The CDR3 is 15 residues long. Germline CDR1 and CDR2: LGHNA and YSLEER. Here the CDR3 reads CASSQGDRARNEQFF. Written as DNA, the CDR3 is TGCGCCAGCAGCCAAGGGGACAGGGCGCGCAATGAGCAGTTCTTC.

This chain uses TRBV5-1 with TRBJ2-3; D possibly corresponds to TRBD1 (7 bases). Germline V gene sequence: CDR1 SGHRS, CDR2 YFSETQ. With 4 bases removed from V and 5 bases from J, the gap between germline ends came to 14 bases. CDR3 length: 14 residues. CDR3: CASSVGQGGDTQYF. DNA of the CDR3: TGCGCCAGCAGCGTGGGGCAGGGGGGAGATACGCAGTATTTT.

V is TRBV23-1 and J is TRBJ1-5, with 10 bases lining up with TRBD1. TRBV23-1 is designated an ORF whose function remains uncertain. The V segment lost 4 bases and the J segment 0 bases; nucleotides outside the gene matches: 12. The CDR3 is 19 amino acids. The CDR3: CASSPPDRGRGYSNQPQHF. DNA for the CDR3: TGCGCCAGCAGTCCACCGGACAGGGGGAGGGGATATAGCAATCAGCCCCAGCATTTT.

This clone has just a few counts. The chain links TRBV6-5 to TRBJ2-7; D remains ambiguous. There are 14 residues in the CDR3. In germline, CDR1 is MNHEY, CDR2 SVGAGI. Trimming cost V 2 bases and J 7 bases, with 15 bases left between them. The CDR3 region has the DNA TGTGCCAGCAGTTACCCCCACCGGCTGAGGGAGCAGTACTTC. As protein: CASSYPHRLREQYF.

The chain combines TRBV6-1 with TRBJ2-3, with D possibly TRBD1 on 5 matching bases. Germline V gives CDR1 MNHNS, CDR2 SASEGT. The CDR3 is made up of 15 amino acids. V was cut by 2 bases and J by 0 bases, with 9 bases left in between. DNA for the CDR3: TGTGCCAGCAGTGAACAGGGCCTTAGCACAGATACGCAGTATTTT. Translating it yields CASSEQGLSTDTQYF.

The chain combines TRBV11-1 with TRBJ2-3; 10 nucleotides match TRBD2. Germline loops: CDR1 SGHAT, CDR2 FQDESV (reference sequence). V trimming: 2 bases; J trimming: 5 bases; junction bases outside the gene matches: 4. The CDR3 totals 15 residues. The CDR3 coding sequence is TGTGCCAGCAGCTTACGGACTAGCGGTAAAGATACGCAGTATTTT. Translation: CASSLRTSGKDTQYF.

This clone was observed a single time. The chain has TRBV19 and TRBJ1-1; perhaps TRBD1 as D (6 bases). CDR3 length equals 14 residues. Germline values: CDR1 LNHDA, CDR2 SQIVND (reference sequence). V gave up 3 bases and J gave up 0 bases, with 8 bases separating them. This CDR3 reads CASSIGQLNTEAFF. The CDR3 DNA sequence: TGTGCCAGTAGTATCGGACAGCTGAACACTGAAGCTTTCTTT.

V gene TRBV28 combines with J gene TRBJ1-6; no firm D call. V was cut by 2 bases and J by 3 bases, with 8 bases left in between. Germline-derived CDR1 and CDR2 are MDHEN and SYDVKM. The CDR3 loop spans 15 amino acids. CDR3 in DNA: TGTGCCAGCAGTTTAAGACGGTTCTATAATTCACCCCTCCACTTT. Translating it yields CASSLRRFYNSPLHF.